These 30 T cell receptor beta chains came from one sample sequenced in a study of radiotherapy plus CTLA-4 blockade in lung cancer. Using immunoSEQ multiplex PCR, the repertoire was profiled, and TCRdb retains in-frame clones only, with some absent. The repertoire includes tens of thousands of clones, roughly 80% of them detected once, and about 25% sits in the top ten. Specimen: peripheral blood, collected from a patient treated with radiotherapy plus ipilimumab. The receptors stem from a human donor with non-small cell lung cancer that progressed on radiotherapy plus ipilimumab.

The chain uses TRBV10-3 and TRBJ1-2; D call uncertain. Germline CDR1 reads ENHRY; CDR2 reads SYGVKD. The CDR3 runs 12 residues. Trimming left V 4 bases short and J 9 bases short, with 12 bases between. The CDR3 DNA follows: TGTGCCATCAGTGGCGATCGTTGGAGCTACACCTTC. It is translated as CAISGDRWSYTF.

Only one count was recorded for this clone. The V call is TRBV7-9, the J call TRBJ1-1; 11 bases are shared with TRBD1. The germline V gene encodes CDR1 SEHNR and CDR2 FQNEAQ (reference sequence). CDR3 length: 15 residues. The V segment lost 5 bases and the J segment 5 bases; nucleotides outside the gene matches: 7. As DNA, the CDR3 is TGTGCCAGCAGCCCCTACCGGGACAGGGGGACTGAAGCTTTCTTT. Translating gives CASSPYRDRGTEAFF. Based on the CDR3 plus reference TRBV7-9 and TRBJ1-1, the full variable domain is DTGVSQNPRHKITKRGQNVTFRCDPISEHNRLYWYRQTLGQGPEFLTYFQNEAQLEKSRLLSDRFSAERPKGSFSTLEIQRTEQGDSAMYLCASSPYRDRGTEAFFGQGTRLTVV.

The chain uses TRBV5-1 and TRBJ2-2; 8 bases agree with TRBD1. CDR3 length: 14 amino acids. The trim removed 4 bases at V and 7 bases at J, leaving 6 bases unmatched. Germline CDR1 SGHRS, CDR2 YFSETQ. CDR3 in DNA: TGCGCCAGCAGCATAGATACAGGGGGCGGGGAGCTGTTTTTT. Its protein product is CASSIDTGGGELFF.

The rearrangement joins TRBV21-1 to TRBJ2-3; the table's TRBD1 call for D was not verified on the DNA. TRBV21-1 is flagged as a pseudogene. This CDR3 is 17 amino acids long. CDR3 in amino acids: CASSKRLWGRIADTQYF. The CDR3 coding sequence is TGTGCCAGCAGCAAACGGTTATGGGGCAGAATCGCAGATACGCAGTATTTT.

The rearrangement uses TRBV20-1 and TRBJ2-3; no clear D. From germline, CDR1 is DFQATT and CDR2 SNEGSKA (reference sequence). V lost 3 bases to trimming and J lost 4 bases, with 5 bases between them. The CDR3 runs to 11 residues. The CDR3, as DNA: TGCAGTGCTAGCTTAGCAGATACGCAGTATTTT. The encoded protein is CSASLADTQYF.

The CDR3 bases are TGCGCCAGCAGCCCCGGACTAGCGGGAGGACCAGATACGCAGTATTTT. Translation gives CASSPGLAGGPDTQYF. The chain carries TRBV5-1 and TRBJ2-3, with 14 bases that match TRBD2. The CDR3 sequence is 16 residues long. Germline V gene data show CDR1 as SGHRS and CDR2 as YFSETQ. With 4 bases clipped from V and 4 bases from J, the junction kept 5 bases outside the gene matches.

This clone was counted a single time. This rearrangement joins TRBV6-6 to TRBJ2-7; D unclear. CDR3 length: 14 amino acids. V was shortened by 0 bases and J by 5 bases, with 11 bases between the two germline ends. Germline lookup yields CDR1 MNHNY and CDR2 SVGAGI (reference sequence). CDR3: CASSYSGLGDEQYF. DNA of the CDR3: TGTGCCAGCAGTTACTCAGGGTTGGGCGACGAGCAGTACTTC.

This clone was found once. The CDR3 region is CASTTPPLTYTYEQYF. The CDR3, as DNA: TGTGCCAGCACCACACCGCCACTGACCTACACCTACGAGCAGTACTTC. The chain employs TRBV7-3 and TRBJ2-7, with D unclear. The length of the CDR3 is 16 residues. Looked up from germline, CDR1 is SGHTA and CDR2 is FQGTGA. V lost 7 bases to trimming and J lost 2 bases, with 21 bases between them.

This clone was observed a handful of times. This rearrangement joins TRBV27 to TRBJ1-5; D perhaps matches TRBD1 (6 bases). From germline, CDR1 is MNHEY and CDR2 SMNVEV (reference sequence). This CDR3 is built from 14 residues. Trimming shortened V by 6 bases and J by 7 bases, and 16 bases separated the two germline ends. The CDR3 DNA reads TGTGCCAGCAGAAAAGGGGGTATGGAGCAGCCCCAGCATTTT. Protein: CASRKGGMEQPQHF.

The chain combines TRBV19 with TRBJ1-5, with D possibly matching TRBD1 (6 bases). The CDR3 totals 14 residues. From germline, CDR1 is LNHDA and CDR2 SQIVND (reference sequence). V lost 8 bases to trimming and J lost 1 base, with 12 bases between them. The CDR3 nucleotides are TGTGCCAGTGACCAGGGGTGGAGCAATCAGCCCCAGCATTTT. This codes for CASDQGWSNQPQHF.

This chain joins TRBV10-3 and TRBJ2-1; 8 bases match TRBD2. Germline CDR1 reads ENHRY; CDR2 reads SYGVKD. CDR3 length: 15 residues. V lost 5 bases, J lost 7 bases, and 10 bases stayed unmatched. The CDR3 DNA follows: TGTGCCATCAGTCCCAGCGGGAGTAGGAGTAATGAGCAGTTCTTC. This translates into CAISPSGSRSNEQFF.

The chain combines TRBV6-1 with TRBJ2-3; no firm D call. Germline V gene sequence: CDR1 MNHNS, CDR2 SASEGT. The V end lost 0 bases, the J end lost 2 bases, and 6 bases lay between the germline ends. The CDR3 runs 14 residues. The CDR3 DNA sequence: TGTGCCAGCAGTGAAGCGGGCGCCACAGATACGCAGTATTTT. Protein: CASSEAGATDTQYF.

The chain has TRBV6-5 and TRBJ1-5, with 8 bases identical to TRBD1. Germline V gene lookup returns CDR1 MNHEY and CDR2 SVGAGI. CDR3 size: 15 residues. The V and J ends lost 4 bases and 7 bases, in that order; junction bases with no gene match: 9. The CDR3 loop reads CASSSTRGRGQPQHF. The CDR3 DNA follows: TGTGCCAGCAGTTCGACCAGGGGGCGAGGCCAGCCCCAGCATTTT.

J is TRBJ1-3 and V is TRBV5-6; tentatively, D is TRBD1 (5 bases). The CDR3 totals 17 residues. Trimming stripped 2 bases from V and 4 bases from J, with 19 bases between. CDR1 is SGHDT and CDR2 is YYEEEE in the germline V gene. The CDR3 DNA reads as TGTGCCAGCAGCTTCCTCTCAGGGTTTTTTACCGGAAACACCATATATTTT. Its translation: CASSFLSGFFTGNTIYF. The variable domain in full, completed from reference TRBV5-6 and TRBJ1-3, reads DAGVTQSPTHLIKTRGQQVTLRCSPKSGHDTVSWYQQALGQGPQFIFQYYEEEERQRGNFPDRFSGHQFPNYSSELNVNALLLGDSALYLCASSFLSGFFTGNTIYFGEGSWLTVV.

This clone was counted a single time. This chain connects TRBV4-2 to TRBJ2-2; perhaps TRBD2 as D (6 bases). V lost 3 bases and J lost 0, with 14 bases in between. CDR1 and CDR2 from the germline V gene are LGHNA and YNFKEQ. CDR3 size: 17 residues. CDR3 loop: CASSQSLAQANTGELFF. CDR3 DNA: TGTGCCAGCAGCCAGAGTCTAGCGCAAGCGAACACCGGGGAGCTGTTTTTT.

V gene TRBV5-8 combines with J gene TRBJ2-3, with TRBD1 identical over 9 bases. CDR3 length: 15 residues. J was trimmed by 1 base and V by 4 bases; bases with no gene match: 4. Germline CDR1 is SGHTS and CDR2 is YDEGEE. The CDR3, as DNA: TGTGCCAGCAGCGAACAGGGGGCTGGCACAGATACGCAGTATTTT. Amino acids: CASSEQGAGTDTQYF.

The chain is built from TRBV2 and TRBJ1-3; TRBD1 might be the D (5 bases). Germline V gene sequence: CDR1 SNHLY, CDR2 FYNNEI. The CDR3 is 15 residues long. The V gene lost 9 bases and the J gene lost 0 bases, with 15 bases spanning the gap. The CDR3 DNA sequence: TGTGCCAGTACTCCGGGACGATACTCTGGAAACACCATATATTTT. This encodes CASTPGRYSGNTIYF.

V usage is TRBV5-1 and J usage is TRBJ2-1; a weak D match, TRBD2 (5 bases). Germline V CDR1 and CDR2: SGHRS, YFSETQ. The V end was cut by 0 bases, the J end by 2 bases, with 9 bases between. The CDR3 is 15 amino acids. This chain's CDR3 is CASSLAAGAYNEQFF. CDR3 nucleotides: TGCGCCAGCAGCTTGGCCGCCGGGGCCTACAATGAGCAGTTCTTC.

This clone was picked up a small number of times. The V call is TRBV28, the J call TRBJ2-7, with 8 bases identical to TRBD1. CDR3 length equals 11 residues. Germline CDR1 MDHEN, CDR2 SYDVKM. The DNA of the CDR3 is TGTAGTCGGGACAGGATCTACGAGCAGTACGTC. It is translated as CSRDRIYEQYV.

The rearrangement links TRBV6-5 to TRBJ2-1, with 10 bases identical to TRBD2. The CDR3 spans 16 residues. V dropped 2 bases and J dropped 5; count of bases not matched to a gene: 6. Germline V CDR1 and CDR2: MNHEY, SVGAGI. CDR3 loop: CASSYLLAGINNEQFF. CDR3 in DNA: TGTGCCAGCAGTTACCTACTAGCGGGAATCAACAATGAGCAGTTCTTC.

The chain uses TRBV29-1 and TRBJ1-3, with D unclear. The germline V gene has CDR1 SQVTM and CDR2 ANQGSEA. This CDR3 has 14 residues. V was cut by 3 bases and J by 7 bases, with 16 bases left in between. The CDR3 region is CSVEAPGIANTIYF. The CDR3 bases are TGCAGCGTTGAGGCCCCAGGAATAGCCAACACCATATATTTT.

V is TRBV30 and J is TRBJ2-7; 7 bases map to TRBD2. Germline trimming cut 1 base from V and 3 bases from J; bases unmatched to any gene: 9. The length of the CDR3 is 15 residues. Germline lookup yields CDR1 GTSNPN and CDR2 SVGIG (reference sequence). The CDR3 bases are TGTGCCTGGAGTGACCCTTACCTAGCGGTCTACGAGCAGTACTTC. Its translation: CAWSDPYLAVYEQYF. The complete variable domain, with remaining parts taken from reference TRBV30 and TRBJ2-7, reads SQTIHQWPATLVQPVGSPLSLECTVEGTSNPNLYWYRQAAGRGLQLLFYSVGIGQISSEVPQNLSASRPQDRQFILSSKKLLLSDSGFYLCAWSDPYLAVYEQYFGPGTRLTVT.

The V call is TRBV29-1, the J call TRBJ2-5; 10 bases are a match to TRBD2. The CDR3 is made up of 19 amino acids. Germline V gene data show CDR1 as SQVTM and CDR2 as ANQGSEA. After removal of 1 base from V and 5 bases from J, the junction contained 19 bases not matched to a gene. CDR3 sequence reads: CSVEAWTSGGAGKGETQYF. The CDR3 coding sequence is TGCAGCGTTGAAGCTTGGACTAGCGGTGGTGCGGGAAAGGGGGAGACCCAGTACTTC. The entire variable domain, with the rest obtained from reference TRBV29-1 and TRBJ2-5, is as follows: SAVISQKPSRDICQRGTSLTIQCQVDSQVTMMFWYRQQPGQSLTLIATANQGSEATYESGFVIDKFPISRPNLTFSTLTVSNMSPEDSSIYLCSVEAWTSGGAGKGETQYFGPGTRLLVL.

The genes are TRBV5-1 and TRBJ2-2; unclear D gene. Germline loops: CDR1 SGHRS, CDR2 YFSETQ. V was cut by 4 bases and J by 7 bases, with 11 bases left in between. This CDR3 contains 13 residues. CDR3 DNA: TGCGCCAGCAGCCCTAGTGGGATCGGGGAGCTGTTTTTT. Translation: CASSPSGIGELFF.

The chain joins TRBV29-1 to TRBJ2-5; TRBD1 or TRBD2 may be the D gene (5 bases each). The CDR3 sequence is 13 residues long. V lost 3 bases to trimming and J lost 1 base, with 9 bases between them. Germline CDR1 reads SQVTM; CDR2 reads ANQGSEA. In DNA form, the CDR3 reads TGCAGCGTTGAGGGACGTATCCAAGAGACCCAGTACTTC. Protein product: CSVEGRIQETQYF.

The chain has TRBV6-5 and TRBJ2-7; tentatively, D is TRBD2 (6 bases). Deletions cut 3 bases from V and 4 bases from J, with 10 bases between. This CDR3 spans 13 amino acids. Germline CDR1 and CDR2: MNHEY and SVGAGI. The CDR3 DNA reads TGTGCCAGCAGTTATGGGACTTATTACGAGCAGTACTTC. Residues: CASSYGTYYEQYF.

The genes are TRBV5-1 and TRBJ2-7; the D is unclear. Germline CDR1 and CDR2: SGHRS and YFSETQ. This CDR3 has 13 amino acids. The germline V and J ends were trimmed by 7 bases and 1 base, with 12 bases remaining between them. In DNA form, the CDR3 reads TGCGCCAGCGGGCGATCCCCTTCCTACGAGCAGTACTTC. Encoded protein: CASGRSPSYEQYF.

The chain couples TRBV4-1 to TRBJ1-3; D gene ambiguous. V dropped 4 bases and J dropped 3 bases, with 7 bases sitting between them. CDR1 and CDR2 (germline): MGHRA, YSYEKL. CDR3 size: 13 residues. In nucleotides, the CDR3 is TGCGCCAGCAGCCCGTCCGGTGGAAACACCATATATTTT. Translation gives CASSPSGGNTIYF.

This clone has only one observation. CDR3 in DNA: TGTGCCGGCCTAGCCTTTTGTGAGCGGGAGGCCTACAATGAGCAGTTCTTC. Residues: CAGLAFCEREAYNEQFF. The chain combines TRBV19 with TRBJ2-1; TRBD2 aligns across 9 bases. Germline V gene data show CDR1 as LNHDA and CDR2 as SQIVND (reference sequence). The V gene end was trimmed by 11 bases and the J gene end by 2 bases; junction bases not matched to a gene: 16. This CDR3 spans 17 amino acids.

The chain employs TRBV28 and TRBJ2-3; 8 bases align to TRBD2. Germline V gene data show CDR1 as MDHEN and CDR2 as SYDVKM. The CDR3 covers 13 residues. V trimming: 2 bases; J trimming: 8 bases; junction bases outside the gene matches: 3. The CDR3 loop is CASSLAGGATQYF. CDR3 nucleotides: TGTGCCAGCAGTTTAGCGGGAGGCGCTACGCAGTATTTT.